The 16 T cell receptor beta chains given below trace back to one sample, sequenced in a study of neurological immune-mediated disorders. Indicated time point: technical triplicate 3. A single record per CDR3 protein comes from TCRdb applying MiXCR to the 5' RACE reads. The data show about 31,000 distinct CDR3 sequences, about a sixth seen once. Sample: CD4+ T cells from blood. The receptors come from a female donor with HTLV-1-associated myelopathy (HAM/TSP).

The rearrangement links TRBV5-1 to TRBJ2-1; D might be TRBD2 (6 bases). The CDR3 spans 14 residues. Looked up from germline, CDR1 is SGHRS and CDR2 is YFSETQ. V was shortened by 1 base and J by 6 bases, with 11 bases between the two germline ends. For the CDR3, the DNA is TGCGCCAGCAGCTTGACGTTGGGGGGCAATGAGCAGTTCTTC. Residues: CASSLTLGGNEQFF.

This clonotype occurred many times. The V call is TRBV20-1, the J call TRBJ2-5; D is unresolved. The germline V gene encodes CDR1 DFQATT and CDR2 SNEGSKA (reference sequence). Trimming left V 6 bases short and J 4 bases short, with 15 bases between. The CDR3 length is 13 residues. Written as DNA, the CDR3 is TGCAGTGCCAAAAGGGATTTTGGAGAGACCCAGTACTTC. This translates into CSAKRDFGETQYF.

This clonotype was counted many times. The rearrangement links TRBV18 to TRBJ1-2, with D perhaps TRBD1 (5 bases). The CDR3 sequence is 16 residues long. With 2 bases removed from V and 4 bases from J, the gap between germline ends came to 17 bases. Germline V CDR1 and CDR2: KGHSH, LQKENI. The CDR3: CASSPSNTAGPYGYTF. In DNA form, the CDR3 reads TGTGCCAGCTCACCATCCAACACGGCAGGGCCCTATGGCTACACCTTC.

This clonotype has a count of ten or more. The chain is built from TRBV20-1 and TRBJ1-2; D may be TRBD1 (5 bases). Germline V gene data show CDR1 as DFQATT and CDR2 as SNEGSKA (reference sequence). The germline V and J ends were trimmed by 4 bases and 4 bases, with 16 bases remaining between them. The CDR3 has 14 amino acids. CDR3: CSATGASQFYGYTF. The DNA of the CDR3 is TGCAGTGCTACCGGGGCATCGCAGTTCTATGGCTACACCTTC.

To note about this clonotype: Because the CDR3 is missing its conserved closing phenylalanine or tryptophan, this is likely a read error. The chain uses TRBV3-1 and TRBJ2-3, with D perhaps TRBD2 (6 bases). Germline CDR1 and CDR2: LGHDT and YNNKEL (reference sequence). The CDR3 is 13 residues long. The germline V and J ends were trimmed by 4 bases and 3 bases, with 8 bases remaining between them. The CDR3: CASSPGGTDTQYI. CDR3 nucleotide sequence: TGTGCCAGCAGCCCCGGGGGTACAGATACGCAGTATATT.

The genes are TRBV12-3 or TRBV12-4 and TRBJ1-6, with D maybe TRBD1 (6 bases). This CDR3 has 16 amino acids. V was trimmed by 4 bases and J by 1 base, leaving 11 bases between them. The CDR3 region has the DNA TGTGCCAGCAGTTCCGACAGGAGTTCCTATAATTCACCCCTCCACTTT. Translating it yields CASSSDRSSYNSPLHF.

This clonotype has at least ten counts. The chain joins TRBV20-1 to TRBJ2-3, with D perhaps TRBD1 (5 bases). CDR3 size: 16 residues. The V end lost 0 bases, the J end lost 1 base, and 14 bases lay between the germline ends. Germline CDR1 and CDR2: DFQATT and SNEGSKA (reference sequence). In DNA, the CDR3 is TGCAGTGCTAGAGATCAGGGTGGCACTGGCACAGATACGCAGTATTTT. It codes for CSARDQGGTGTDTQYF.

In its sample, this clonotype was seen many times. The chain has TRBV28 and TRBJ2-7, with 12 nucleotides matching TRBD2. J gave up 3 bases and V 2 bases, and 2 bases lay outside the gene matches. The germline V gene encodes CDR1 MDHEN and CDR2 SYDVKM. The CDR3 contains 15 residues. The CDR3 here is CASSLMTSGGYEQYF. Here the CDR3 DNA reads TGTGCCAGCAGTTTAATGACTAGCGGGGGCTACGAGCAGTACTTC.

This clonotype has ten or more counts. The genes are TRBV5-1 and TRBJ2-2; possible D gene TRBD1, 6 bases. The CDR3 covers 14 residues. Looked up from germline, CDR1 is SGHRS and CDR2 is YFSETQ. V lost 5 bases, J lost 4 bases, and 12 bases lay in between. The CDR3 nucleotides are TGCGCCAGCAGTTTAACAGGGCTCACCGGGGAGCTGTTTTTT. It codes for CASSLTGLTGELFF.

The sample holds many counts of this clonotype. The gene calls are TRBV12-3 or TRBV12-4 and TRBJ1-5; D unclear. The CDR3 runs to 18 residues. The V end was cut by 3 bases, the J end by 0 bases, with 18 bases between. The CDR3 DNA reads as TGTGCCAGCAGTTTGAGGCAGCCCGGTATCTATAGCAATCAGCCCCAGCATTTT. Translation gives CASSLRQPGIYSNQPQHF.

This clonotype showed up many times. V is TRBV12-3 or TRBV12-4 and J is TRBJ2-1; 8 positions match TRBD2. After removal of 0 bases from V and 4 bases from J, the junction contained 5 bases not matched to a gene. The CDR3 has 16 residues. In DNA, the CDR3 is TGTGCCAGCAGTTTAGCCGGCGGGGGGAGGTACAATGAGCAGTTCTTC. Amino acid sequence: CASSLAGGGRYNEQFF.

This clonotype showed up many times. One junction end does not reproduce the germline sequence, and a read error may be involved. This chain links TRBV12-3 or TRBV12-4 with TRBJ2-7; 9 nucleotides line up with TRBD1. The CDR3 consists of 14 residues. In DNA, the CDR3 is TGTGCCAGCACTTTAACAGGGGGCCGGGGCGAGCAGTACTTC. It codes for CASTLTGGRGEQYF.

This clonotype was seen many times. The chain carries TRBV3-1 and TRBJ1-2; a weak D match, TRBD1 (5 bases). The CDR3 is 14 residues long. CDR1 and CDR2 (germline): LGHDT, YNNKEL (reference sequence). Deletions cut 1 base from V and 4 bases from J, with 10 bases between. For the CDR3, the DNA is TGTGCCAGCAGCCAAGGGGGCCAGATCTATGGCTACACCTTC. It codes for CASSQGGQIYGYTF.

In this sample, this clonotype turned up many times. The chain employs TRBV20-1 and TRBJ2-4, with 7 positions matching TRBD2. Germline assignment: CDR1 DFQATT and CDR2 SNEGSKA (reference sequence). The length of the CDR3 is 14 residues. V trimming: 3 bases; J trimming: 7 bases; junction bases outside the gene matches: 9. CDR3 residues: CSARTPAGDNIQYF. As DNA, the CDR3 is TGCAGTGCTAGGACCCCGGCGGGGGACAACATTCAGTACTTC.

This clonotype was picked up many times. This chain connects TRBV20-1 to TRBJ2-1, with D perhaps given as TRBD1 or TRBD2 (5 bases each). The CDR3 is 14 residues long. The germline V gene has CDR1 DFQATT and CDR2 SNEGSKA (reference sequence). Between the trimmed V and J ends, which lost 6 bases and 0 bases, there was a span of 12 bases. The CDR3 DNA is TGCAGTGCGGGGGAAGGGAGCTCCTACAATGAGCAGTTCTTC. Amino acid sequence: CSAGEGSSYNEQFF.

The table lists this clonotype with many counts. CDR3 bases: TGCAGTGCAAGACTTCTAACGGGAGGGCCATATGAGCAGTTCTTC. This translates into CSARLLTGGPYEQFF. This chain uses TRBV20-1 with TRBJ2-1; TRBD2 agrees at 8 bases. The V segment lost 6 bases and the J segment 8 bases; nucleotides outside the gene matches: 15. This CDR3 contains 15 residues. Per germline, CDR1 DFQATT and CDR2 SNEGSKA (reference sequence).